The 15 T cell receptor beta chains below were found in one sample sequenced in a study of tumor-infiltrating lymphocytes in localized non-small cell lung cancer. Clones were read by immunoSEQ multiplex PCR, and TCRdb kept only the in-frame ones, dropping some. The data contain 21,000 or so clones, approximately 70% of them seen just once; the ten biggest clones take up 6% to 6.5%. Input material: lung tumor tissue. These receptors all stem from a human donor with non-small cell lung cancer.

Only a few counts were recorded for this clone. The chain couples TRBV7-6 to TRBJ1-1; D gene unclear. Germline V CDR1 and CDR2: SGHVS, FNYEAQ. The CDR3 runs 11 residues. V dropped 9 bases and J dropped 1 base, with 6 bases sitting between them. The CDR3 reads CARRANTEAFF. The CDR3 region has the DNA TGTGCCAGGAGGGCGAACACTGAAGCTTTCTTT.

This chain uses TRBV10-2 with TRBJ2-1, with 11 bases aligning to TRBD2. Germline CDR1 WSHSY, CDR2 SAAADI. The CDR3 consists of 19 residues. With 3 bases clipped from V and 2 bases from J, the junction kept 12 bases outside the gene matches. The DNA for the CDR3 is TGCGCCAGCAGTGATTTTCGCGGGAGACTAGCGGGGACCTACAATGAGCAGTTCTTC. This codes for CASSDFRGRLAGTYNEQFF.

J is TRBJ2-7 and V is TRBV4-1, with D perhaps matching TRBD1 (5 bases). The V end lost 0 bases, the J end lost 2 bases, and 11 bases lay between the germline ends. Germline V gene data show CDR1 as MGHRA and CDR2 as YSYEKL. The CDR3 contains 15 residues. The CDR3 coding sequence is TGCGCCAGCAGCCAAGATATCTACAGGACCTACGAGCAGTACTTC. Amino acid sequence: CASSQDIYRTYEQYF.

This clone qualifies as medium-sized (0.01 to 0.1%). The chain has TRBV5-8 and TRBJ2-2; D remains unclear. Trimming stripped 6 bases from V and 5 bases from J, with 8 bases between. The CDR3 has 12 residues. Germline CDR1 reads SGHTS; CDR2 reads YDEGEE. Here the CDR3 reads CASKRLTGELFF. CDR3 nucleotide sequence: TGTGCCAGCAAACGGTTAACCGGGGAGCTGTTTTTT.

The chain recombines TRBV28 with TRBJ1-2; TRBD1 matches 9 bases. The ends lost 3 bases at V and 5 bases at J; junction bases unmatched: 4. This CDR3 has 14 amino acids. Germline V gene data show CDR1 as MDHEN and CDR2 as SYDVKM. In nucleotides, the CDR3 is TGTGCCAGCAGTTTGAGGGACAGGGTGTATGGCTACACCTTC. Encoded protein: CASSLRDRVYGYTF.

This clone was observed a handful of times. The chain is built from TRBV5-1 and TRBJ2-6, with D perhaps matching TRBD1 (5 bases). Trimming cost V 5 bases and J 0 bases, with 9 bases left between them. This CDR3 is 15 amino acids long. Germline V gene lookup returns CDR1 SGHRS and CDR2 YFSETQ. The CDR3 bases are TGCGCCAGCAGGGAAGGGGACTCTGGGGCCAACGTCCTGACTTTC. This translates into CASREGDSGANVLTF.

The chain links TRBV10-1 to TRBJ2-2; D gene uncertain. Per the germline V gene, CDR1 is WNHNN and CDR2 is SYGVQD (reference sequence). The germline V and J ends were trimmed by 5 bases and 2 bases, with 6 bases remaining between them. The CDR3 is 13 residues long. CDR3 sequence: CASSNENTGELFF. In DNA form, the CDR3 reads TGCGCCAGCAGTAACGAAAACACCGGGGAGCTGTTTTTT.

In DNA, the CDR3 is TGTGCCAGCAGTTACTTAGCAGGGTCGGCTGGAAACACCATATATTTT. Its translation is CASSYLAGSAGNTIYF. The chain links TRBV6-5 to TRBJ1-3, with D maybe TRBD1 (5 bases). Trimming left V 1 base short and J 2 bases short, with 12 bases between. CDR3 length: 16 residues. The germline gives CDR1 MNHEY, CDR2 SVGAGI.

The rearrangement uses TRBV30 and TRBJ1-4, with 7 bases aligning to TRBD1. Germline V CDR1 and CDR2: GTSNPN, SVGIG (reference sequence). The V gene end was trimmed by 1 base and the J gene end by 7 bases; junction bases not matched to a gene: 6. The CDR3 totals 14 residues. The CDR3 region is CAWSAQGVFEKLFF. The CDR3 DNA sequence: TGTGCCTGGAGTGCCCAGGGGGTATTTGAAAAACTGTTTTTT.

The rearrangement joins TRBV20-1 to TRBJ1-2; a possible D gene is TRBD1 (5 bases). With 2 bases removed from V and 10 bases from J, the gap between germline ends came to 11 bases. This CDR3 is 11 amino acids long. Per the germline V gene, CDR1 is DFQATT and CDR2 is SNEGSKA (reference sequence). CDR3 sequence: CSARRGGYYTF. DNA for the CDR3: TGCAGTGCTAGACGGGGCGGCTACTACACCTTC.

The chain links TRBV10-2 to TRBJ1-6, with a tentative D call TRBD1 (6 bases). Germline lookup yields CDR1 WSHSY and CDR2 SAAADI. Trimming shortened V by 2 bases and J by 18 bases, and 14 bases separated the two germline ends. The CDR3 extends over 12 amino acids. CDR3 sequence reads: CASSEADSNAHF. CDR3 coding DNA: TGCGCCAGCAGTGAGGCGGACAGTAACGCCCACTTT.

The chain is built from TRBV11-2 and TRBJ1-2; no clear D. The CDR3 totals 12 residues. Trimming took off 7 bases at V and 2 bases at J, with 8 bases between the two ends. Per the germline V gene, CDR1 is SGHAT and CDR2 is FQNNGV. CDR3 sequence (DNA): TGTGCCAGCATGGTCGCCAACTATGGCTACACCTTC. Translating gives CASMVANYGYTF.

CDR3 coding DNA: TGCGCCAGCAGCTCAGGGTCCGGCAACGAGCAGTACTTC. This gives the protein CASSSGSGNEQYF. The chain joins TRBV5-1 to TRBJ2-7, with a tentative D call TRBD1 (5 bases). This CDR3 is built from 13 residues. V gave up 3 bases and J gave up 5 bases, with 12 bases separating them. Germline V CDR1 and CDR2: SGHRS, YFSETQ. Using reference TRBV5-1 and TRBJ2-7 for the parts outside the CDR3, the full variable domain is KAGVTQTPRYLIKTRGQQVTLSCSPISGHRSVSWYQQTPGQGLQFLFEYFSETQRNKGNFPGRFSGRQFSNSRSEMNVSTLELGDSALYLCASSSGSGNEQYFGPGTRLTVT.

This rearrangement joins TRBV6-5 to TRBJ2-7, with D maybe TRBD1 (5 bases). CDR1 is MNHEY and CDR2 is SVGAGI in the germline V gene. V lost 5 bases, J lost 3 bases, and 14 bases lay in between. CDR3 size: 14 residues. The CDR3 is CASSSKRTLYEQYF. The DNA for the CDR3 is TGTGCCAGCAGTAGTAAACGGACACTCTACGAGCAGTACTTC.

The rearrangement links TRBV18 to TRBJ2-3; D remains ambiguous. The germline V and J ends were trimmed by 3 bases and 2 bases, with 9 bases remaining between them. CDR3 length: 14 residues. Germline V CDR1 and CDR2: KGHSH, LQKENI. The CDR3 is CASSPQAYTDTQYF. The CDR3 bases are TGTGCCAGCTCACCGCAAGCTTACACAGATACGCAGTATTTT.